Listed here are 10 T cell receptor beta chains from one sample, sequenced in a study of glioma-infiltrating T cells (dated by TCRdb to about 2016). The sequencer listed for this sample is Illumina MiSeq. The iRepertoire nested amplicon-rescue multiplex PCR (arm-PCR) platform was used to amplify TCR alpha and beta CDR3 regions from RNA. TCRdb reran the public reads through fastp at Q25 and MiXCR, keeping productive beta chains. Merged by CDR3 protein, the rows form single entries marked with the most common genes and DNA. The sample records about 93,000 distinct CDR3 sequences, around 40% of which are singletons. The ten largest clones represent 35% to 40% of the sample. The specimen was glioma tissue, nonneoplastic brain tissue, or PBMCs (not recorded which). The receptors come from a human donor with low-grade glioma or glioblastoma, undergoing nonglioma brain surgery, or in good health (not recorded which).

This clonotype was counted many times. CDR3 in amino acids: CASTTLSAEETQYF. The CDR3 DNA reads TGTGCCAGCACGACATTATCAGCGGAGGAGACCCAGTACTTC. This chain connects TRBV11-2 to TRBJ2-5, with D possibly matching TRBD2 (5 bases). Germline V gene lookup returns CDR1 SGHAT and CDR2 FQNNGV. The CDR3 is 14 residues long. Trimming stripped 7 bases from V and 5 bases from J, with 17 bases between.

This clonotype appeared many times. This chain uses TRBV6-1 with TRBJ2-7; D unresolved. CDR1 and CDR2 (germline): MNHNS, SASEGT. Between the trimmed V and J ends, which lost 7 bases and 5 bases, there was a span of 12 bases. This CDR3 has 12 residues. CDR3 in DNA: TGTGCCAGCACCGGACCCATCCACGAGCAGTACTTC. It encodes CASTGPIHEQYF.

This clonotype was seen many times. The genes are TRBV12-3 or TRBV12-4 and TRBJ1-2; D might be TRBD1 (6 bases). This CDR3 is 15 amino acids long. The V and J ends lost 8 bases and 4 bases respectively, with 20 bases between them. The CDR3 nucleotides read TGTGCCAGCTCAATGACAGGACCCATTGTCTATGGCTACACCTTC. Translated, it gives CASSMTGPIVYGYTF.

Regarding this clonotype: The junction departs from the called germline gene at one end, perhaps through a read error. The chain links TRBV24-1 to TRBJ1-2; 8 nucleotides line up with TRBD1. The V gene's germline CDR1 is KGHDR and CDR2 SFDVKD. The CDR3 consists of 13 residues. This CDR3 reads CSTSSGQDYGYTF. CDR3 sequence (DNA): TGCTCCACCAGTTCGGGACAGGACTATGGCTACACCTTC.

The sample holds many counts of this clonotype. The V gene is TRBV7-2, the J gene TRBJ2-2; D gene ambiguous. The CDR3 contains 15 residues. Germline CDR1 is SGHTA and CDR2 is FQGNSA. V lost 0 bases and J lost 7, with 12 bases in between. The DNA of the CDR3 is TGTGCCAGCAGCTTAGCGCTAGTCTTTGGCGGGGAGCTGTTTTTT. Translating it yields CASSLALVFGGELFF.

The sample holds a few counts of this clonotype. It may be a read error: a sequence one base away is much more abundant. The chain joins TRBV11-2 to TRBJ2-7; either TRBD1 or TRBD2 may fit D (7 bases each). Trimming removed 5 bases at V and 6 bases at J, with 11 bases between. The CDR3 spans 12 residues. The V gene's germline CDR1 is SGHAT and CDR2 FQNNGV. CDR3 DNA: TGTGCCAGCAGCCCAGGGGGGGGCGAGCAGTACTTC. Protein product: CASSPGGGEQYF.

The sample holds many counts of this clonotype. The genes are TRBV7-3 and TRBJ2-3; 10 bases line up with TRBD2. After removal of 5 bases from V and 2 bases from J, the junction contained 13 bases not matched to a gene. Germline lookup yields CDR1 SGHTA and CDR2 FQGTGA. CDR3 length: 18 amino acids. CDR3 nucleotides: TGTGCCAGCAGCCTCAACGTGGCTAGCGGGGGCCTCACAGATACGCAGTATTTT. Translation: CASSLNVASGGLTDTQYF.

This clonotype was observed a handful of times. The rearrangement links TRBV5-4 to TRBJ1-1; 8 nucleotides agree with TRBD1. Germline trimming cut 4 bases from V and 8 bases from J; bases unmatched to any gene: 13. CDR1 and CDR2 from the germline V gene are SGHNT and YYREEE (reference sequence). The CDR3 is 15 residues long. CDR3 loop: CASSLDRATYSEAFF. DNA of the CDR3: TGTGCCAGCAGCCTGGACAGGGCGACTTATTCCGAAGCTTTCTTT.

On this clonotype: A much larger clone lies one base from this, so it may be a read error. The rearrangement links TRBV4-1 to TRBJ2-2; D is unclear. There are 14 residues in the CDR3. Between the trimmed V and J ends, which lost 6 bases and 4 bases, there was a span of 12 bases. Germline V gene sequence: CDR1 MGHRA, CDR2 YSYEKL. CDR3 amino acids: CASRPASRTGELFF. CDR3 nucleotide sequence: TGCGCCAGCAGACCTGCCAGTCGCACCGGGGAGCTGTTTTTT.

This clonotype has just one count. One end of the junction does not line up with germline, which may come from a read error. The chain is built from TRBV6-5 and TRBJ2-5, with 9 nucleotides matching TRBD2. The CDR3 consists of 15 residues. In germline, CDR1 is MNHEY, CDR2 SVGAGI. CDR3 in amino acids: CTSSGISGGQETQYF. The CDR3 region has the DNA TGTACCAGCAGTGGGATTAGCGGGGGCCAAGAGACCCAGTACTTC.